The rows below give T cell receptor beta chains drawn from one sample of a study of shared clonotypes between healthy human individuals. Profiled with immunoSEQ multiplex PCR; TCRdb holds only in-frame clones, not every one. Of about 2.2 million clones listed, around 93% are singletons. Sequenced sample: naive CD8+ T cells from PBMCs. The receptors come from a man in his late teens or twenties in good health. Some clones in this sample may be carry-over from other donors' samples. CDR3s include the opening cysteine and the closing phenylalanine or tryptophan. Each record gives: J gene, V gene, clone size, CDR3 length, D gene, CDR3 protein, CDR3 DNA. D genes are given only for firm matches. Clone size appears in some rows only: once, few, many, or a class for an expanded clone.

J: TRBJ1-5
V: TRBV28
size: few
length: 13
D: NA
CDR3: CASSLQGDQPQHF
DNA: TGTGCCAGCAGTTTACAGGGCGATCAGCCCCAGCATTTT

J: TRBJ2-7
V: TRBV7-9
size: NA
length: 14
D: TRBD1
CDR3: CASSPAGTDYEQYF
DNA: TGTGCCAGCAGCCCCGCCGGGACAGATTACGAGCAGTACTTC

J: TRBJ1-2
V: TRBV6-5
size: NA
length: 14
D: NA
CDR3: CASSPQGPRYGYTF
DNA: TGTGCCAGCAGCCCGCAGGGGCCCCGCTATGGCTACACCTTC

J: TRBJ2-7
V: TRBV4-2
size: NA
length: 18
D: TRBD2
CDR3: CASSPSGVAGGSVGEQYF
DNA: TGTGCCAGCAGCCCTTCTGGGGTAGCGGGAGGGTCGGTGGGCGAGCAGTACTTC

J: TRBJ2-3
V: TRBV7-8
size: NA
length: 12
D: NA
CDR3: CASSLGEDTQYF
DNA: TGTGCCAGCAGCTTAGGCGAAGATACGCAGTATTTT

J: TRBJ2-3
V: TRBV28
size: NA
length: 13
D: NA
CDR3: CASSFKLLSTQYF
DNA: TGTGCCAGCAGTTTTAAACTCCTTAGTACGCAGTATTTT

J: TRBJ2-7
V: TRBV2
size: NA
length: 15
D: TRBD1
CDR3: CASSKGQGPIYEQYF
DNA: TGTGCCAGCAGTAAAGGACAGGGTCCCATCTACGAGCAGTACTTC

J: TRBJ2-7
V: TRBV4-1
size: NA
length: 16
D: NA
CDR3: CASSQDAGGQAYEQYF
DNA: TGCGCCAGCAGCCAAGACGCCGGGGGGCAGGCCTACGAGCAGTACTTC

J: TRBJ2-2
V: TRBV27
size: NA
length: 16
D: TRBD2
CDR3: CASSFTSGSNTGELFF
DNA: TGTGCCAGCAGTTTTACTAGCGGGTCGAACACCGGGGAGCTGTTTTTT

J: TRBJ2-7
V: TRBV19
size: NA
length: 14
D: NA
CDR3: CASSIGAGWYEQYF
DNA: TGTGCCAGTAGCATCGGAGCAGGGTGGTACGAGCAGTACTTC

J: TRBJ2-7
V: TRBV9
size: once
length: 14
D: NA
CDR3: CASSGAGNSYEQYF
DNA: TGTGCCAGCAGCGGAGCAGGGAACTCCTACGAGCAGTACTTC

J: TRBJ2-1
V: TRBV25-1
size: NA
length: 15
D: NA
CDR3: CASSDFGSSYNEQFF
DNA: TGTGCCAGCAGTGATTTTGGGAGCTCCTACAATGAGCAGTTCTTC

J: TRBJ2-3
V: TRBV28
size: NA
length: 17
D: NA
CDR3: CASSWTATTTTTDTQYF
DNA: TGTGCCAGCAGTTGGACAGCTACCACCACTACCACAGATACGCAGTATTTT

J: TRBJ2-1
V: TRBV13
size: NA
length: 12
D: NA
CDR3: CASSSQYNEQFF
DNA: TGTGCCAGCAGCTCCCAGTACAATGAGCAGTTCTTC

J: TRBJ2-7
V: TRBV21-1
size: NA
length: 13
D: NA
CDR3: CARQEQGAEEQYF
DNA: TGTGCCCGCCAGGAACAGGGGGCGGAGGAGCAGTACTTC

J: TRBJ2-2
V: TRBV19
size: NA
length: 14
D: NA
CDR3: CASSTDTNTGELFF
DNA: TGTGCCAGTAGTACAGACACGAACACCGGGGAGCTGTTTTTT

J: TRBJ1-1
V: TRBV7-9
size: NA
length: 15
D: NA
CDR3: CASSLAASMNTEAFF
DNA: TGTGCCAGCAGCTTAGCGGCTTCAATGAACACTGAAGCTTTCTTT

J: TRBJ1-2
V: TRBV28
size: NA
length: 16
D: TRBD1
CDR3: CASSLLDREGDYGYTF
DNA: TGTGCCAGCAGTCTCCTGGACAGGGAAGGTGACTATGGCTACACCTTC

J: TRBJ2-4
V: TRBV29-1
size: NA
length: 13
D: TRBD2
CDR3: CSAITGTRNIQYF
DNA: TGCAGCGCCATCACCGGGACTAGGAACATTCAGTACTTC

J: TRBJ1-3
V: TRBV2
size: NA
length: 14
D: NA
CDR3: CASSDQSSGNTIYF
DNA: TGTGCCAGCAGTGACCAGAGCTCTGGAAACACCATATATTTT

J: TRBJ2-7
V: TRBV7-9
size: NA
length: 14
D: TRBD2
CDR3: CASSLGLAAYEQYF
DNA: TGTGCCAGCAGCTTAGGGCTAGCGGCGTACGAGCAGTACTTC

J: TRBJ2-1
V: TRBV28
size: NA
length: 16
D: TRBD1
CDR3: CASRENRGMSYNEQFF
DNA: TGTGCCAGCAGAGAGAACAGGGGCATGTCCTACAATGAGCAGTTCTTC

J: TRBJ2-1
V: TRBV7-7
size: NA
length: 18
D: TRBD2
CDR3: CASSPRTSGRTLSHEQFF
DNA: TGTGCCAGCAGCCCCAGGACTAGCGGGAGGACCCTTTCCCATGAGCAGTTCTTC

J: TRBJ2-1
V: TRBV30
size: NA
length: 14
D: NA
CDR3: CAWSEGSDRSEQFF
DNA: TGTGCCTGGAGTGAAGGGAGCGACAGGAGTGAGCAGTTCTTC

J: TRBJ1-2
V: TRBV9
size: NA
length: 14
D: NA
CDR3: CASSGSDRPTGYTF
DNA: TGTGCCAGCAGCGGATCTGACAGGCCGACAGGCTACACCTTC

J: TRBJ2-3
V: TRBV27
size: NA
length: 14
D: NA
CDR3: CASRARGGTDTQYF
DNA: TGTGCCAGCAGAGCCCGCGGGGGCACAGATACGCAGTATTTT

J: TRBJ1-5
V: TRBV5-5
size: once
length: 16
D: TRBD1
CDR3: CASSSGGDSIPQPQHF
DNA: TGTGCCAGCAGCTCGGGCGGGGACAGTATCCCCCAGCCCCAGCATTTT

J: TRBJ1-5
V: TRBV28
size: NA
length: 14
D: NA
CDR3: CASSLWDLNQPQHF
DNA: TGTGCCAGCAGTTTATGGGACCTCAATCAGCCCCAGCATTTT

J: TRBJ1-5
V: TRBV28
size: NA
length: 14
D: NA
CDR3: CASSEPFKGQPQHF
DNA: TGTGCCAGCAGTGAGCCCTTCAAGGGTCAGCCCCAGCATTTT

J: TRBJ1-1
V: TRBV19
size: few
length: 16
D: NA
CDR3: CASSGLEAGMGTEAFF
DNA: TGTGCCAGTAGCGGCTTGGAGGCAGGGATGGGCACTGAAGCTTTCTTT

J: TRBJ2-2
V: TRBV9
size: NA
length: 16
D: TRBD1
CDR3: CASSDGTAHPTGELFF
DNA: TGTGCCAGCAGCGATGGGACAGCTCACCCAACCGGGGAGCTGTTTTTT

J: TRBJ1-1
V: TRBV7-9
size: few
length: 14
D: NA
CDR3: CASSLEGGGTEAFF
DNA: TGTGCCAGCAGCTTAGAGGGTGGTGGCACTGAAGCTTTCTTT

J: TRBJ2-3
V: TRBV15
size: NA
length: 15
D: NA
CDR3: CATSTGDWGSDTQYF
DNA: TGTGCCACCAGCACAGGGGACTGGGGGTCAGATACGCAGTATTTT

J: TRBJ2-2
V: TRBV19
size: NA
length: 18
D: NA
CDR3: CASSTKEEGHWNTGELFF
DNA: TGTGCCAGTAGTACGAAAGAGGAGGGGCACTGGAACACCGGGGAGCTGTTTTTT

J: TRBJ1-2
V: TRBV7-2
size: NA
length: 12
D: NA
CDR3: CASSSPWNGYTF
DNA: TGTGCCAGCAGCTCGCCGTGGAATGGCTACACCTTC

J: TRBJ1-1
V: TRBV28
size: once
length: 14
D: NA
CDR3: CASSLREAGGEAFF
DNA: TGTGCCAGCAGTTTAAGGGAGGCTGGAGGGGAAGCTTTCTTT

J: TRBJ2-2
V: TRBV6-1
size: NA
length: 16
D: NA
CDR3: CASSEWAGEGTGELFF
DNA: TGTGCCAGCAGTGAATGGGCAGGGGAGGGCACCGGGGAGCTGTTTTTT

J: TRBJ1-1
V: TRBV27
size: NA
length: 12
D: NA
CDR3: CASSGPTSEAFF
DNA: TGTGCCAGCTCGGGCCCGACCTCAGAAGCTTTCTTT

J: TRBJ1-2
V: TRBV5-6
size: NA
length: 11
D: NA
CDR3: CASSSTWGYTF
DNA: TGTGCCAGCAGCTCTACGTGGGGCTACACCTTC

J: TRBJ2-1
V: TRBV6-1
size: NA
length: 19
D: NA
CDR3: CASSEVSRNRESSYNEQFF
DNA: TGTGCCAGCAGTGAAGTATCGCGAAACCGGGAGAGCTCCTACAATGAGCAGTTCTTC

J: TRBJ1-5
V: TRBV30
size: once
length: 13
D: NA
CDR3: CAWSYEGNQPQHF
DNA: TGTGCCTGGAGTTATGAGGGCAATCAGCCCCAGCATTTT

J: TRBJ2-2
V: TRBV18
size: NA
length: 17
D: TRBD1
CDR3: CASSPPRTGFDTGELFF
DNA: TGTGCCAGCTCACCACCCAGGACAGGGTTTGACACCGGGGAGCTGTTTTTT

J: TRBJ2-5
V: TRBV5-1
size: NA
length: 15
D: NA
CDR3: CASSLGGRQQETQYF
DNA: TGCGCCAGCAGCTTGGGGGGACGGCAACAAGAGACCCAGTACTTC

J: TRBJ2-1
V: TRBV7-9
size: NA
length: 14
D: TRBD2
CDR3: CASSTGLAYNEQFF
DNA: TGTGCCAGCAGCACGGGACTAGCCTACAATGAGCAGTTCTTC